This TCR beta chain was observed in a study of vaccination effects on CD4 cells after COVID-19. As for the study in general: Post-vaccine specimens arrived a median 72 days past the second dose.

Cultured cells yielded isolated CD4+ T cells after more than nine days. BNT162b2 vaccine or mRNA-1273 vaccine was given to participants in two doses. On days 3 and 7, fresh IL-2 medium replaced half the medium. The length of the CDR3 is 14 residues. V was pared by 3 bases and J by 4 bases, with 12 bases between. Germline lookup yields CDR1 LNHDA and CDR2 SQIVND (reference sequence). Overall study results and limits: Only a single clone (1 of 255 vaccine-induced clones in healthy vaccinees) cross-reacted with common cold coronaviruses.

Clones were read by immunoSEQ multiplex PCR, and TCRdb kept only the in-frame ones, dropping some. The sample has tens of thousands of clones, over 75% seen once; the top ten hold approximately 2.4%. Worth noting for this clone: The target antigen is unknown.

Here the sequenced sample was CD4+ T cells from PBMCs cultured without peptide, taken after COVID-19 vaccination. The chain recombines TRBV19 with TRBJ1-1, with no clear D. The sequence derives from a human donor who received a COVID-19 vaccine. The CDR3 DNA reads TGTGCCAGTAGTATGAAGATATCGGGCACTGAAGCTTTCTTT. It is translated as CASSMKISGTEAFF.